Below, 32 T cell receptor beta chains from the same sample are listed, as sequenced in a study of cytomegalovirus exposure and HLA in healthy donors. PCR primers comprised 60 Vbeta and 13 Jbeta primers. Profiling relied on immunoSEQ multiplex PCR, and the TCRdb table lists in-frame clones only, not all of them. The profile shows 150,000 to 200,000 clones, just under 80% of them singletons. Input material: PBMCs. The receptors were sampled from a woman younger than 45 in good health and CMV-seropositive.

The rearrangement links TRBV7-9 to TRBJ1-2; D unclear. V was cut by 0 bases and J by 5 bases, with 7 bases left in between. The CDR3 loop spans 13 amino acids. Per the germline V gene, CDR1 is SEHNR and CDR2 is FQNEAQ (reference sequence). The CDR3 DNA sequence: TGTGCCAGCAGCTTAGCTGAGGATTATGGCTACACCTTC. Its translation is CASSLAEDYGYTF.

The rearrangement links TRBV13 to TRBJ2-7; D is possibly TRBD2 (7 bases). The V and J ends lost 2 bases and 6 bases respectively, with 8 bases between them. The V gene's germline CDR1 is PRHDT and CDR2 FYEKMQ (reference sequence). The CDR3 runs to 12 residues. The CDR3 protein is CASSLRGGEQYF. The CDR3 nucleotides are TGTGCCAGCAGCTTAAGGGGGGGCGAGCAGTACTTC.

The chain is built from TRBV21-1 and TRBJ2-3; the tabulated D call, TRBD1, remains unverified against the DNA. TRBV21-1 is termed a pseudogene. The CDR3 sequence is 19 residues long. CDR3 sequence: CARRPRGVNTPPDSDTQYF. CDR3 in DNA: TGTGCCAGACGACCCAGGGGGGTTAATACCCCCCCTGACTCAGATACGCAGTATTTT.

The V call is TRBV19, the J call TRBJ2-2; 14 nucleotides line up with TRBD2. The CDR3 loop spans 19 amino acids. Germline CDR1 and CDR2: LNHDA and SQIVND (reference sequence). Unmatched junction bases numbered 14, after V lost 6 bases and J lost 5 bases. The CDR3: CASRGGGLAGGSGTGELFF. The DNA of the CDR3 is TGTGCCAGTAGGGGCGGCGGACTAGCGGGAGGATCGGGGACCGGGGAGCTGTTTTTT.

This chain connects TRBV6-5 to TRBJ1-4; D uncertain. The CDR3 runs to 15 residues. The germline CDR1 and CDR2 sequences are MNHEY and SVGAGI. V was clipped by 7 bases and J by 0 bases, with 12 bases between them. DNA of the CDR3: TGTGCCAGCAAGAAAAGACTGGCAACTAATGAAAAACTGTTTTTT. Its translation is CASKKRLATNEKLFF.

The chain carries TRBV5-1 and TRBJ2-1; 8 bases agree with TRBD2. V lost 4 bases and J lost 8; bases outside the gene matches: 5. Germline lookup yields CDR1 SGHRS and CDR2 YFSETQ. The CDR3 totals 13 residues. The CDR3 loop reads CASSPWRGDEQFF. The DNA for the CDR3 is TGCGCCAGCAGCCCTTGGCGGGGGGATGAGCAGTTCTTC.

The CDR3 nucleotides read TGTGCCAGCATCGGCGGGACCCTCCGATACAATGAGCAGTTCTTC. Amino acid sequence: CASIGGTLRYNEQFF. The chain carries TRBV28 and TRBJ2-1; tentative D call: TRBD2 (6 bases). This CDR3 has 15 amino acids. V was cut by 7 bases and J by 4 bases, with 17 bases left in between. Germline lookup yields CDR1 MDHEN and CDR2 SYDVKM.

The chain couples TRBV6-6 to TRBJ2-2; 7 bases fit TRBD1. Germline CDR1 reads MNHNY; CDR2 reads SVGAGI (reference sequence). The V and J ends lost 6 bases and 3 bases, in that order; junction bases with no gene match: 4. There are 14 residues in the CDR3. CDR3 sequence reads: CASREQGDTGELFF. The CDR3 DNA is TGTGCCAGCAGGGAGCAGGGGGACACCGGGGAGCTGTTTTTT.

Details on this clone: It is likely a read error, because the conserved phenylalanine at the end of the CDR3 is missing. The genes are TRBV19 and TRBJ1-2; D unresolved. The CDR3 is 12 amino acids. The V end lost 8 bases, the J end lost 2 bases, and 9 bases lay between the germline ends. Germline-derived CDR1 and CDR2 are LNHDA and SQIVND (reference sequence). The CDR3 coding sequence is TGTGCCAGTGGGGTCGGGAACTATGGCTACACCCTC. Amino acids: CASGVGNYGYTL.

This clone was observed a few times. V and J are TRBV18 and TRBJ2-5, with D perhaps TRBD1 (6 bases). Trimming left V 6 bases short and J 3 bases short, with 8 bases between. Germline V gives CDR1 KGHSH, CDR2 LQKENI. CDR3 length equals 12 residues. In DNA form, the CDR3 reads TGTGCCAGCTCCCACAGGGAAGAGACCCAGTACTTC. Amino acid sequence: CASSHREETQYF.

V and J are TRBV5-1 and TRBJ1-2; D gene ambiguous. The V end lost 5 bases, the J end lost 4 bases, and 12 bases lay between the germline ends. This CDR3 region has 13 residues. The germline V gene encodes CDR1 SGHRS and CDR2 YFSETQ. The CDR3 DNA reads TGCGCCAGCAGATCCGGGGAGATCTATGGCTACACCTTC. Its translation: CASRSGEIYGYTF. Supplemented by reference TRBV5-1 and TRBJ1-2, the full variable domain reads KAGVTQTPRYLIKTRGQQVTLSCSPISGHRSVSWYQQTPGQGLQFLFEYFSETQRNKGNFPGRFSGRQFSNSRSEMNVSTLELGDSALYLCASRSGEIYGYTFGSGTRLTVV.

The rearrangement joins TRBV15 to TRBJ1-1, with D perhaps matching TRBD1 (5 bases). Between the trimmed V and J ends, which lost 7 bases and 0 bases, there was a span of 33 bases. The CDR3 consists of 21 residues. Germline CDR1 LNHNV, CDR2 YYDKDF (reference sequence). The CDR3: CATTRDGWQGGSWSLNTEAFF. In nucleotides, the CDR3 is TGTGCCACCACCCGAGATGGGTGGCAGGGAGGGTCCTGGTCCCTGAACACTGAAGCTTTCTTT.

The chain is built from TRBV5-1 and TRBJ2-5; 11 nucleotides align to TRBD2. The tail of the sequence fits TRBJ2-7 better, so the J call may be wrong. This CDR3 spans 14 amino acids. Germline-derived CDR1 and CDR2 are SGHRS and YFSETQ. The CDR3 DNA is TGCGCCAGCAGAAGACTAGCGGGACTCTACGAGCAGTACTTC. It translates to CASRRLAGLYEQYF.

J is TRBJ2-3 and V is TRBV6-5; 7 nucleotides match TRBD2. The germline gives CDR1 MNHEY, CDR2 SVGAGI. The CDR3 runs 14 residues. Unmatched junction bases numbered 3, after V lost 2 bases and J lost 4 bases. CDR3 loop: CASSYLTSADTQYF. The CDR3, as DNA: TGTGCCAGCAGTTACCTCACTAGCGCAGATACGCAGTATTTT.

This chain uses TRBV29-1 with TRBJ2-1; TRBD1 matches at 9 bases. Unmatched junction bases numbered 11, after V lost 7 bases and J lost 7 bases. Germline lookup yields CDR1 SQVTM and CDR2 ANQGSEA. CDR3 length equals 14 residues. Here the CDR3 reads CSAVPGQGINEQFF. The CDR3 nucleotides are TGCAGCGCCGTGCCGGGACAGGGTATTAATGAGCAGTTCTTC.

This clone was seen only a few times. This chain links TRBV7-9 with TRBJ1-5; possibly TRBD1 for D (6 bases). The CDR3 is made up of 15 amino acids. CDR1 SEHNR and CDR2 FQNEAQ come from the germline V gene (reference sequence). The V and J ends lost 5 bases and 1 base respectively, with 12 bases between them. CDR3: CASSGPGQSNQPQHF. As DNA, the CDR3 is TGTGCCAGCAGCGGCCCAGGACAGAGCAATCAGCCCCAGCATTTT.

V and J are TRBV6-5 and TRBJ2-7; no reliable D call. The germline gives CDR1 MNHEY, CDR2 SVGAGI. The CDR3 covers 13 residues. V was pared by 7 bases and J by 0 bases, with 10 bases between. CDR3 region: CASTSSGSYEQYF. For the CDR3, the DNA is TGTGCCAGCACGAGTTCCGGCTCCTACGAGCAGTACTTC.

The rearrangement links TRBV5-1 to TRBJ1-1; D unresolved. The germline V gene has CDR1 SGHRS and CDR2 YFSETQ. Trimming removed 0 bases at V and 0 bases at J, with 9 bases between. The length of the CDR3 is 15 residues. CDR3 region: CASSLALNMNTEAFF. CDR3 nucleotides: TGCGCCAGCAGCTTGGCTCTAAATATGAACACTGAAGCTTTCTTT.

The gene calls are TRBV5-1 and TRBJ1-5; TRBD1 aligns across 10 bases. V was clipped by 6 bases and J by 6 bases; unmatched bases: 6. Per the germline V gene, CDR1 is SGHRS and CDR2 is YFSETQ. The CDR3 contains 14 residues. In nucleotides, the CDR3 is TGCGCCAGCACCCAGACAGGGGGCGGTCAGCCCCAGCATTTT. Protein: CASTQTGGGQPQHF.

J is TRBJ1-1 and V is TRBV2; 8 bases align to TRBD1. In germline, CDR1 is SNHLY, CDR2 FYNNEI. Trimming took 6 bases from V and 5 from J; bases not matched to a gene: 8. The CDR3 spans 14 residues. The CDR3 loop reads CASSLWTGNTEAFF. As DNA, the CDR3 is TGTGCCAGCAGCCTTTGGACAGGGAATACTGAAGCTTTCTTT.

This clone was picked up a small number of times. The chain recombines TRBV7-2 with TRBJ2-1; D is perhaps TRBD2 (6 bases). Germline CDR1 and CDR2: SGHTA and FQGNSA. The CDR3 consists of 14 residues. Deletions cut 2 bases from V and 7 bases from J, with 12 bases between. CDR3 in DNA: TGTGCCAGCAGCTTAAAAGGAGGGATTAATGAGCAGTTCTTC. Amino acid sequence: CASSLKGGINEQFF.

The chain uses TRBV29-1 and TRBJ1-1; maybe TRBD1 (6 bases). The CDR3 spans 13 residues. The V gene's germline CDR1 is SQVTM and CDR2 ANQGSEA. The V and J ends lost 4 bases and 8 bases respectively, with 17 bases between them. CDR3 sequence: CSVVRAGAQEAFF. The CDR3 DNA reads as TGCAGCGTTGTCCGGGCAGGGGCACAAGAAGCTTTCTTT.

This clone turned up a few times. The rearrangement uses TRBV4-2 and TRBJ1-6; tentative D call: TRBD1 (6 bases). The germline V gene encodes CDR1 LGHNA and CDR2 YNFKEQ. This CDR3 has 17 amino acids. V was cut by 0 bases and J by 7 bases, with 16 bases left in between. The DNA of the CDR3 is TGTGCCAGCAGCCAAGATGGGTTAAGGACAGCCAATTCACCCCTCCACTTT. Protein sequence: CASSQDGLRTANSPLHF.

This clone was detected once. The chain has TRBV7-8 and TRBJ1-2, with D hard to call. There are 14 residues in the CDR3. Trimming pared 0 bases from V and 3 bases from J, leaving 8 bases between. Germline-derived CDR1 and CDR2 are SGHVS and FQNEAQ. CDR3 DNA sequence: TGTGCCAGCAGCTTAGCTGTGGTAGACTATGGCTACACCTTC. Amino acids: CASSLAVVDYGYTF.

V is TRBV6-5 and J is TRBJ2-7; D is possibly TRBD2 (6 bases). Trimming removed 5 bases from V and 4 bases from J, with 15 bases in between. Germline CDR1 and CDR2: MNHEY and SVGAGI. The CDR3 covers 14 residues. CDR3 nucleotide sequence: TGTGCCAGCAGTCGGGACTTGAAAAATTACGAGCAGTACTTC. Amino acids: CASSRDLKNYEQYF.

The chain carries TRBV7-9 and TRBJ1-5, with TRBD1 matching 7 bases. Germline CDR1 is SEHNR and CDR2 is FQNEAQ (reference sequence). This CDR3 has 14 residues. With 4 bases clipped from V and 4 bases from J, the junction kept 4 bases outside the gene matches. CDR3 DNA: TGTGCCAGCAGCTATGAGACAGGGAATCAGCCCCAGCATTTT. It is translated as CASSYETGNQPQHF.

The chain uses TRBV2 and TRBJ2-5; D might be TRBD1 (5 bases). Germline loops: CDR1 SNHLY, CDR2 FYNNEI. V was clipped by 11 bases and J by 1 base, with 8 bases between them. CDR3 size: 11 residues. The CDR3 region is CASRVQETQYF. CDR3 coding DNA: TGTGCCTCCAGGGTCCAAGAGACCCAGTACTTC. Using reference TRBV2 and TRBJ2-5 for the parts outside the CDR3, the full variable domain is EPEVTQTPSHQVTQMGQEVILRCVPISNHLYFYWYRQILGQKVEFLVSFYNNEISEKSEIFDDQFSVERPDGSNFTLKIRSTKLEDSAMYFCASRVQETQYFGPGTRLLVL.

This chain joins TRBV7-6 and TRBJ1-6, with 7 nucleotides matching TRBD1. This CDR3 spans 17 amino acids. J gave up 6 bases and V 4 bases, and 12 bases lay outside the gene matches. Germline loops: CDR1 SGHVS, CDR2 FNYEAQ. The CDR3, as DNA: TGTGCCAGCAGCTCAGGCCCTCCCGGGACAGTTAATTCACCCCTCCACTTT. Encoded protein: CASSSGPPGTVNSPLHF. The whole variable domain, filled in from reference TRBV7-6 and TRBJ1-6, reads GAGVSQSPRYKVTKRGQDVALRCDPISGHVSLYWYRQALGQGPEFLTYFNYEAQQDKSGLPNDRFSAERPEGSISTLTIQRTEQRDSAMYRCASSSGPPGTVNSPLHFGNGTRLTVT.

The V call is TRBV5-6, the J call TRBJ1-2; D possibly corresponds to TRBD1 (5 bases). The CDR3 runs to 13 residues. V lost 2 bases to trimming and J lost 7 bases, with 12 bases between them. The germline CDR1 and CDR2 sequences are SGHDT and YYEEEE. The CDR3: CASSFFQGSGYTF. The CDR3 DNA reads TGTGCCAGCAGCTTTTTCCAGGGAAGTGGCTACACCTTC.

The CDR3 region has the DNA TGTGCCAGCAGTTTAACGGGGTCCCCCTACGAGCAGTACTTC. Translated: CASSLTGSPYEQYF. The chain links TRBV28 to TRBJ2-7; D possibly corresponds to TRBD2 (5 bases). This CDR3 is 14 amino acids long. Germline assignment: CDR1 MDHEN and CDR2 SYDVKM. The V end was cut by 2 bases, the J end by 2 bases, with 10 bases between.

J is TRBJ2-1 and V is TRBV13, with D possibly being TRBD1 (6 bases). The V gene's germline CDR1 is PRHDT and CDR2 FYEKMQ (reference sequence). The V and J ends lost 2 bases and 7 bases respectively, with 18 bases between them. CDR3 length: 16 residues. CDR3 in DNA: TGTGCCAGCAGCTTATTCGCTCAGGGGATCCTGAATGAGCAGTTCTTC. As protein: CASSLFAQGILNEQFF.

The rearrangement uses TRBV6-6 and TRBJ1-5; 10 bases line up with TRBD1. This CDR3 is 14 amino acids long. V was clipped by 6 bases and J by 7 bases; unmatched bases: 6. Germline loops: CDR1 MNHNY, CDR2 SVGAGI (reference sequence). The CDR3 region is CASSRDRGDQPQHF. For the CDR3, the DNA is TGTGCCAGCAGCCGGGACAGGGGCGACCAGCCCCAGCATTTT.